One and the same sample provided the 32 T cell receptor beta chains below, sequenced in a study of T-cell reconstitution after alpha-beta-depleted transplantation in children. Unique molecular identifiers tagged the TCRbeta library. TCRdb re-called the PCR reads with MiXCR, one entry per CDR3 protein. The table lists about 110,000 distinct CDR3 sequences, 5% to 7% of them singletons, with roughly 20% in the top ten. Sample: PBMCs, mostly from graft donor cells, taken 360 days after TCRalphabeta/CD19-depleted stem cell transplant. Receptor source: a male patient under 10 years old who had a stem cell transplant for acute lymphoblastic leukemia, so the T cells may come from the graft donor.

This clonotype was counted many times. The rearrangement links TRBV5-1 to TRBJ2-7, with a weak D call TRBD1 (6 bases). Germline V CDR1 and CDR2: SGHRS, YFSETQ. The CDR3 consists of 14 residues. V was clipped by 3 bases and J by 0 bases, with 10 bases between them. In DNA, the CDR3 is TGCGCCAGCAGCTCAACAGGGAGCTCCTACGAGCAGTACTTC. This codes for CASSSTGSSYEQYF.

This clonotype turned up a few times. V usage is TRBV4-2 and J usage is TRBJ2-3; no firm D call. Trimming took 0 bases from V and 13 from J, leaving 14 bases between them. CDR1 is LGHNA, CDR2 YNFKEQ, per germline. This CDR3 is 13 amino acids long. The CDR3 region has the DNA TGTGCCAGCAGCCAAGATAGAGGTTCTAATGAGTATTTT. As protein: CASSQDRGSNEYF.

This clonotype was seen a handful of times. This chain uses TRBV5-1 with TRBJ2-5; D unclear. V was trimmed by 0 bases and J by 2 bases, leaving 11 bases between them. Looked up from germline, CDR1 is SGHRS and CDR2 is YFSETQ. CDR3 length equals 15 residues. The chain's CDR3 is CASSLVGRLQETQYF. Here the CDR3 DNA reads TGCGCCAGCAGCTTGGTTGGCCGGCTACAAGAGACCCAGTACTTC. Filled out from reference TRBV5-1 and TRBJ2-5, the complete variable domain reads KAGVTQTPRYLIKTRGQQVTLSCSPISGHRSVSWYQQTPGQGLQFLFEYFSETQRNKGNFPGRFSGRQFSNSRSEMNVSTLELGDSALYLCASSLVGRLQETQYFGPGTRLLVL.

This clonotype was detected ten times or more. An end of the junction does not agree with germline; a read error may underlie this. The V call is TRBV29-1, the J call TRBJ1-2, with a possible D match to TRBD1 (5 bases). The CDR3 contains 11 residues. Germline loops: CDR1 SQVTM, CDR2 ANQGSEA. CDR3 bases: TGCAGCGTTGAAGGAGGGCGGGGCTGCACCTTC. It yields the protein CSVEGGRGCTF.

Ten or more counts support this clonotype. The chain employs TRBV6-1 and TRBJ2-4; D might be TRBD1 (7 bases). The CDR3 totals 14 residues. The V gene's germline CDR1 is MNHNS and CDR2 SASEGT. V lost 6 bases and J 9 bases, leaving 18 bases between the germline ends. CDR3 sequence reads: CASSRMHRGGIQYF. In DNA form, the CDR3 reads TGTGCCAGCAGCCGAATGCACAGGGGAGGCATTCAGTACTTC.

The sample holds many counts of this clonotype. V usage is TRBV29-1 and J usage is TRBJ2-7; no definite D call. Germline lookup yields CDR1 SQVTM and CDR2 ANQGSEA. Trimming pared 2 bases from V and 2 bases from J, leaving 10 bases between. The CDR3 runs 13 residues. In DNA form, the CDR3 reads TGCAGCGTTGAAATGGATATCCCCTACGAGCAGTACTTC. Residues: CSVEMDIPYEQYF.

This clonotype was seen at least ten times. The chain carries TRBV20-1 and TRBJ1-5; 8 bases map to TRBD1. This CDR3 contains 13 residues. The V and J ends lost 6 bases and 6 bases, in that order; junction bases with no gene match: 7. CDR1 is DFQATT, CDR2 SNEGSKA, per germline (reference sequence). DNA for the CDR3: TGCAGTGCGGCCGGACAGGGCACTCAGCCCCAGCATTTT. Protein product: CSAAGQGTQPQHF.

Comments on this clonotype: A junction boundary mismatches the germline segment, possibly from a read error. The chain is built from TRBV5-6 and TRBJ2-2, with no clear D. The CDR3 spans 12 residues. The germline V gene encodes CDR1 SGHDT and CDR2 YYEEEE. CDR3 sequence reads: CANSPVLGELFF. In DNA, the CDR3 is TGTGCCAACAGCCCCGTTCTCGGGGAGCTGTTTTTT.

V and J are TRBV9 and TRBJ2-5, with 8 bases aligning to TRBD1. In germline, CDR1 is SGDLS, CDR2 YYNGEE. This CDR3 region has 15 residues. Trimming took 0 bases from V and 5 from J; bases not matched to a gene: 6. DNA for the CDR3: TGTGCCAGCAGCGTAGAAGGTCGGACAGGGGAGACCCAGTACTTC. It yields the protein CASSVEGRTGETQYF.

V is TRBV7-9 and J is TRBJ2-7; TRBD1 is a possible D gene (5 bases). In germline, CDR1 is SEHNR, CDR2 FQNEAQ (reference sequence). V lost 5 bases and J 0 bases, leaving 14 bases between the germline ends. CDR3 length: 15 residues. The chain's CDR3 is CASSQIPTASYEQYF. For the CDR3, the DNA is TGTGCCAGCAGCCAAATTCCGACAGCCTCCTACGAGCAGTACTTC.

V is TRBV4-1 and J is TRBJ2-1, with TRBD2 matching over 9 bases. CDR1 is MGHRA, CDR2 YSYEKL, per germline. This CDR3 region has 16 residues. The trim removed 4 bases at V and 1 base at J, leaving 5 bases unmatched. The CDR3 is CASSPLSGRSYNEQFF. CDR3 DNA: TGCGCCAGCAGCCCCCTCAGCGGGAGGTCCTACAATGAGCAGTTCTTC.

There are a few counts of this clonotype. This chain links TRBV5-1 with TRBJ1-4; a possible D gene is TRBD1 (5 bases). The germline gives CDR1 SGHRS, CDR2 YFSETQ. Trimming left V 4 bases short and J 5 bases short, with 24 bases between. The CDR3 extends over 18 amino acids. CDR3 nucleotide sequence: TGCGCCAGCAGCCGTCGGGGGAGGGCAGGATCCTCCAATGAAAAACTGTTTTTT. This sequence encodes CASSRRGRAGSSNEKLFF.

Many counts were recorded for this clonotype. The chain employs TRBV7-6 and TRBJ2-7, with D perhaps being TRBD1 or TRBD2 (5 bases each). V dropped 4 bases and J dropped 6 bases, with 16 bases sitting between them. The CDR3 extends over 14 amino acids. Germline V gene data show CDR1 as SGHVS and CDR2 as FNYEAQ. The DNA for the CDR3 is TGTGCCAGCAGCTCCCGGGAAGTGGGGCTCGAGCAGTACTTC. Amino acid sequence: CASSSREVGLEQYF.

This clonotype was picked up many times. The chain links TRBV4-3 to TRBJ1-3; D gene unclear. This CDR3 contains 15 residues. Germline CDR1 is LGHNA and CDR2 is YSLEER. Trimming took 0 bases from V and 4 from J, leaving 10 bases between them. CDR3 coding DNA: TGCGCCAGCAGCCAAGATCCGGGGAGAGGAAACACCATATATTTT. Its translation is CASSQDPGRGNTIYF.

This clonotype was recorded many times. The chain links TRBV6-1 to TRBJ2-1; the D gene is possibly TRBD1 (5 bases). V dropped 7 bases and J dropped 5 bases, with 15 bases sitting between them. The CDR3 has 14 amino acids. Looked up from germline, CDR1 is MNHNS and CDR2 is SASEGT. CDR3 amino acids: CASTALAGNNEQFF. In DNA form, the CDR3 reads TGTGCCAGCACCGCTCTGGCAGGGAACAATGAGCAGTTCTTC.

This clonotype has at least ten counts. The chain joins TRBV12-3 or TRBV12-4 to TRBJ2-5; D is uncertain. Trimming removed 3 bases at V and 0 bases at J, with 11 bases between. CDR3 size: 15 residues. For the CDR3, the DNA is TGTGCCAGCAGTTTCCCCTCAGGATACCAAGAGACCCAGTACTTC. Its translation: CASSFPSGYQETQYF.

The genes are TRBV7-8 and TRBJ1-1, with 10 nucleotides matching TRBD1. CDR3 length equals 18 residues. CDR1 and CDR2 (germline): SGHVS, FQNEAQ. V lost 0 bases and J lost 4; bases outside the gene matches: 11. In nucleotides, the CDR3 is TGTGCCAGCAGCTTAGCTGGGACAGGGGACTCGGGGGGCACTGAAGCTTTCTTT. It is translated as CASSLAGTGDSGGTEAFF.

The rearrangement joins TRBV6-5 to TRBJ2-5; 9 bases are shared with TRBD2. Trimming removed 0 bases from V and 7 bases from J; junction bases left unmatched: 6. The CDR3 sequence is 15 residues long. Germline CDR1 reads MNHEY; CDR2 reads SVGAGI. The CDR3: CASSYSASGDPTQYF. The CDR3 coding sequence is TGTGCCAGCAGTTACTCGGCTAGCGGGGATCCGACCCAGTACTTC.

The J gene is TRBJ2-1, the V gene TRBV7-3; possible D gene TRBD2, 6 bases. In germline, CDR1 is SGHTA, CDR2 FQGTGA. This CDR3 has 12 residues. The ends were cut back, 8 bases at V and 5 bases at J, with 10 bases in the middle. In nucleotides, the CDR3 is TGTGCCAGCCGGGCGGGGAACAATGAGCAGTTCTTC. Amino acids: CASRAGNNEQFF.

This clonotype was seen at least ten times. This chain joins TRBV24-1 and TRBJ2-1, with 8 bases matching TRBD1. V dropped 5 bases and J dropped 6; count of bases not matched to a gene: 11. CDR1 and CDR2 from the germline V gene are KGHDR and SFDVKD. The CDR3 spans 16 residues. The CDR3: CATSAGGGQEGNEQFF. As DNA, the CDR3 is TGTGCCACCAGTGCAGGAGGGGGACAGGAAGGCAATGAGCAGTTCTTC.

This clonotype was counted at least ten times. J is TRBJ2-1 and V is TRBV7-3, with 12 bases identical to TRBD2. V shed 4 bases, J shed 5 bases, and the junction held 3 bases outside the gene matches. This CDR3 contains 15 residues. CDR1 and CDR2 from the germline V gene are SGHTA and FQGTGA. The CDR3 DNA reads TGTGCCAGCAGCTCTAGCGGGAGGGCCGACAATGAGCAGTTCTTC. Its protein is CASSSSGRADNEQFF. The full variable domain, completed using reference TRBV7-3 and TRBJ2-1, is GAGVSQTPSNKVTEKGKYVELRCDPISGHTALYWYRQSLGQGPEFLIYFQGTGAADDSGLPNDRFFAVRPEGSVSTLKIQRTERGDSAVYLCASSSSGRADNEQFFGPGTRLTVL.

The genes are TRBV7-2 and TRBJ2-7, with 7 bases that match TRBD2. The CDR3 spans 14 residues. V dropped 7 bases and J dropped 3; count of bases not matched to a gene: 9. Germline CDR1 SGHTA, CDR2 FQGNSA. CDR3 DNA sequence: TGTGCCAGCAAGTTTAGCGGGCTCTACTACGAGCAGTACTTC. Translating it yields CASKFSGLYYEQYF.

This clonotype was found a few times. The gene calls are TRBV10-3 and TRBJ2-2, with unresolved D. Trimming took off 6 bases at V and 7 bases at J, with 15 bases between the two ends. The CDR3 runs to 14 residues. Germline CDR1 ENHRY, CDR2 SYGVKD. CDR3 loop: CAIRDRAADGELFF. The CDR3 DNA is TGTGCCATCAGGGATCGGGCCGCGGACGGGGAGCTGTTTTTT.

The table lists this clonotype with many counts. The gene calls are TRBV4-3 and TRBJ2-5; D is tentatively TRBD1 or TRBD2 (6 bases each). V was shortened by 0 bases and J by 2 bases, with 10 bases between the two germline ends. CDR3 length equals 15 residues. The V gene's germline CDR1 is LGHNA and CDR2 YSLEER. The CDR3 DNA follows: TGCGCCAGCAGCCAAGACGGGGGCTTTCAAGAGACCCAGTACTTC. As protein: CASSQDGGFQETQYF.

This clonotype was observed at least ten times. J is TRBJ2-7 and V is TRBV7-9; 10 nucleotides agree with TRBD1. The V segment lost 5 bases and the J segment 4 bases; nucleotides outside the gene matches: 8. This CDR3 spans 15 amino acids. Germline lookup yields CDR1 SEHNR and CDR2 FQNEAQ (reference sequence). The CDR3 DNA follows: TGTGCCAGCAGCCCTCCGGGACAGGGGAGGTACGAGCAGTACTTC. This sequence encodes CASSPPGQGRYEQYF.

This clonotype was counted at least ten times. This chain uses TRBV10-3 with TRBJ2-3; 11 bases line up with TRBD2. This CDR3 comprises 14 residues. CDR1 and CDR2 from the germline V gene are ENHRY and SYGVKD. The V segment lost 6 bases and the J segment 5 bases; nucleotides outside the gene matches: 4. The CDR3 DNA sequence: TGTGCCATCAGGACTAGCGGGGTCCTAGATACGCAGTATTTT. Protein sequence: CAIRTSGVLDTQYF.

This clonotype was observed a handful of times. The CDR3 nucleotides are TGTGCCAGCACCGAACGTTACGGGCCTATGTCGGCTTTCTTT. Residues: CASTERYGPMSAFF. The chain carries TRBV12-3 or TRBV12-4 and TRBJ1-1, with no clear D. The CDR3 loop spans 14 amino acids. The V and J ends lost 7 bases and 11 bases respectively, with 23 bases between them.

This clonotype was counted many times. The rearrangement links TRBV28 to TRBJ1-1; 7 positions match TRBD1. CDR3 length equals 15 residues. V was clipped by 2 bases and J by 9 bases; unmatched bases: 12. Germline V lookup: CDR1 MDHEN, CDR2 SYDVKM. The CDR3 DNA reads TGTGCCAGCAGTTTACCCTTGGACAGGAGGGGAAAAGCTTTCTTT. Its translation: CASSLPLDRRGKAFF.

The table lists this clonotype with many counts. The chain recombines TRBV7-9 with TRBJ2-1; D not resolved. Trimming stripped 3 bases from V and 7 bases from J, with 10 bases between. CDR1 and CDR2 from the germline V gene are SEHNR and FQNEAQ (reference sequence). This CDR3 contains 13 residues. Here the CDR3 reads CASSLGPPNEQFF. CDR3 in DNA: TGTGCCAGCAGCTTGGGCCCACCAAATGAGCAGTTCTTC.

V and J are TRBV19 and TRBJ2-1, with no clear D. Germline V gene data show CDR1 as LNHDA and CDR2 as SQIVND (reference sequence). With 5 bases removed from V and 7 bases from J, the gap between germline ends came to 15 bases. The CDR3 extends over 14 amino acids. The CDR3 DNA sequence: TGTGCCAGTAGTCCCTCCGGGTTTTATAATGAGCAGTTCTTC. It translates to CASSPSGFYNEQFF.

This clonotype was counted at least ten times. V and J are TRBV12-3 or TRBV12-4 and TRBJ2-2, with 7 bases fitting TRBD2. The V segment lost 7 bases and the J segment 8 bases; nucleotides outside the gene matches: 7. CDR3 length: 13 amino acids. The CDR3 nucleotides are TGTGCCAGCACCCGGGCGCGGGGGGGGGAGCTGTTTTTT. It codes for CASTRARGGELFF.

The CDR3 region is CASSLWGSHRVLTDTQYF. DNA of the CDR3: TGTGCCAGCAGCTTGTGGGGATCCCATCGTGTCCTCACAGATACGCAGTATTTT. The chain joins TRBV5-6 to TRBJ2-3, with unresolved D. The CDR3 loop spans 18 amino acids. Per germline, CDR1 SGHDT and CDR2 YYEEEE. V was trimmed by 1 base and J by 2 bases, leaving 20 bases between them. Full variable domain (outside the CDR3, taken from reference TRBV5-6 and TRBJ2-3): DAGVTQSPTHLIKTRGQQVTLRCSPKSGHDTVSWYQQALGQGPQFIFQYYEEEERQRGNFPDRFSGHQFPNYSSELNVNALLLGDSALYLCASSLWGSHRVLTDTQYFGPGTRLTVL.